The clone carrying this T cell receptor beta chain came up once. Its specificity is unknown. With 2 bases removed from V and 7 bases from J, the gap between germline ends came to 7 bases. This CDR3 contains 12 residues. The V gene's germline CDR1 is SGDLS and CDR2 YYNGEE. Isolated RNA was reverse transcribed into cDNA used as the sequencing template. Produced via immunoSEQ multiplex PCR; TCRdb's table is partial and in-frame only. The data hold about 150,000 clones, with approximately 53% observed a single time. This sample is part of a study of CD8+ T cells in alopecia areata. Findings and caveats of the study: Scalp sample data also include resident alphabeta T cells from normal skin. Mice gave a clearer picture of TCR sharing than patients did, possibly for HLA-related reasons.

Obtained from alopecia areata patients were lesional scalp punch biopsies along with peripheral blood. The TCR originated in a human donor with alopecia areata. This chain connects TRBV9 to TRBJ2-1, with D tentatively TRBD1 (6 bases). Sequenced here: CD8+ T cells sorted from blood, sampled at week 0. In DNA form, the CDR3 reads TGTGCCAGCAGCGTCGGACAGAATGAGCAGTTCTTC. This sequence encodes CASSVGQNEQFF. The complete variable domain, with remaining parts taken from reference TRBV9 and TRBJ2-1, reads DSGVTQTPKHLITATGQRVTLRCSPRSGDLSVYWYQQSLDQGLQFLIQYYNGEERAKGNILERFSAQQFPDLHSELNLSSLELGDSALYFCASSVGQNEQFFGPGTRLTVL.